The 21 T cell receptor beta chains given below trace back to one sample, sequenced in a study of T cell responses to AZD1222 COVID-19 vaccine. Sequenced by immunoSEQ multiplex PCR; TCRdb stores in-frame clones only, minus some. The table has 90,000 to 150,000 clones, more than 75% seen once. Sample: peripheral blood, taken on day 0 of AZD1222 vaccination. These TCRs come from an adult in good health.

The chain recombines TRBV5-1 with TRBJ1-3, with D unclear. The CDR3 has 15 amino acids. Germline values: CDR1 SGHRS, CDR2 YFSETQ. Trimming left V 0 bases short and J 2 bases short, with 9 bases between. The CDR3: CASSLAQEAGNTIYF. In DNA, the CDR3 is TGCGCCAGCAGCTTGGCCCAGGAGGCTGGAAACACCATATATTTT.

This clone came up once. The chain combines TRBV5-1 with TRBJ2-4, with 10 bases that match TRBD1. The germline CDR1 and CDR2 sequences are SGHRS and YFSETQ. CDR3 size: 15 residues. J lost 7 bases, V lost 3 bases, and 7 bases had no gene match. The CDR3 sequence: CASSSLPGQGNIQYF. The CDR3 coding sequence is TGCGCCAGCAGCTCGCTCCCGGGACAGGGGAACATTCAGTACTTC.

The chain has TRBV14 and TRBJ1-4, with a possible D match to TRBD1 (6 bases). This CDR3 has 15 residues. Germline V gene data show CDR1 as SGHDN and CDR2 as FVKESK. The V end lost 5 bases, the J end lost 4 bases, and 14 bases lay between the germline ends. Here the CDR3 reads CASSEDGGLNEKLFF. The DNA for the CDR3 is TGTGCCAGCAGCGAGGACGGGGGCCTTAATGAAAAACTGTTTTTT.

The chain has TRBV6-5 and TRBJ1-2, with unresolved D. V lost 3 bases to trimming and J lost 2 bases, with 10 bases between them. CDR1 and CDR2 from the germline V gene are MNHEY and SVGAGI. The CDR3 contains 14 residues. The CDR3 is CASSYRDRNYGYTF. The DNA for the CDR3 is TGTGCCAGCAGTTATCGGGATCGAAACTATGGCTACACCTTC.

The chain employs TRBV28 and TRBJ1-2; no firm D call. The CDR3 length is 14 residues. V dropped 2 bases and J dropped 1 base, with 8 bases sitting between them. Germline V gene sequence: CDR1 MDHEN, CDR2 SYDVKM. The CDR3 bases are TGTGCCAGCAGTTTAGGAGGGCATAACTATGGCTACACCTTC. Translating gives CASSLGGHNYGYTF.

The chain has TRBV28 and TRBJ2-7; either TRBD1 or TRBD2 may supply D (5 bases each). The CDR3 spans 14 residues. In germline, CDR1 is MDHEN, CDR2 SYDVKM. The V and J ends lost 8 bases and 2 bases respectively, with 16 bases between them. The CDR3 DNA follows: TGTGCCAGCGGGGGACGCATTCACCCCTACGAGCAGTACTTC. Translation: CASGGRIHPYEQYF.

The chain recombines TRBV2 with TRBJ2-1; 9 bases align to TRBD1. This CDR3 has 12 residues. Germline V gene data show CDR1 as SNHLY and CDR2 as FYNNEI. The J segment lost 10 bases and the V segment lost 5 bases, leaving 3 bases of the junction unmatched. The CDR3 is CASSYTGGEQFF. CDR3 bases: TGTGCCAGCAGTTATACAGGGGGCGAGCAGTTCTTC.

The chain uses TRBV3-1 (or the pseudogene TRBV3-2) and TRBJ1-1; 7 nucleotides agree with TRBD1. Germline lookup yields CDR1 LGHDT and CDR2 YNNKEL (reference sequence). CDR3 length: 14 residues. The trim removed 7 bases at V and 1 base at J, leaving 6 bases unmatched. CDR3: CASTRTGGNTEAFF. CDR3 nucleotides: TGTGCCAGCACCAGGACAGGTGGGAACACTGAAGCTTTCTTT.

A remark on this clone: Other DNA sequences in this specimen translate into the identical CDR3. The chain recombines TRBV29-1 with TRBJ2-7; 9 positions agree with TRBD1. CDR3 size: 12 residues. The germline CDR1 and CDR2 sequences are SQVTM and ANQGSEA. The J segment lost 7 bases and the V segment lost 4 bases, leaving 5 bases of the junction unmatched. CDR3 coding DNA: TGCAGCGTTGGACAGGGGGTAGGTGAGCAGTACTTC. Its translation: CSVGQGVGEQYF.

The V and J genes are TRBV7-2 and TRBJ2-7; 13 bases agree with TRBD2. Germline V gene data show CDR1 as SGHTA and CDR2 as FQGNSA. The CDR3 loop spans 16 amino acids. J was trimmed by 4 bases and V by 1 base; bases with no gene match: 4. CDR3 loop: CASSLGTSGRGYEQYF. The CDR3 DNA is TGTGCCAGCAGCTTAGGCACTAGCGGGAGGGGGTACGAGCAGTACTTC. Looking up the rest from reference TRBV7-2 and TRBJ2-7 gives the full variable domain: GAGVSQSPSNKVTEKGKDVELRCDPISGHTALYWYRQSLGQGLEFLIYFQGNSAPDKSGLPSDRFSAERTGGSVSTLTIQRTQQEDSAVYLCASSLGTSGRGYEQYFGPGTRLTVT.

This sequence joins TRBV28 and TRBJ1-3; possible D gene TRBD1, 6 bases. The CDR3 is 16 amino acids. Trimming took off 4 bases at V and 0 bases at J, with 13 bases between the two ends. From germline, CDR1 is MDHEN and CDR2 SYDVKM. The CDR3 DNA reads TGTGCCAGCAGTTATTTGACAGGTAGCTCTGGAAACACCATATATTTT. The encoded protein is CASSYLTGSSGNTIYF.

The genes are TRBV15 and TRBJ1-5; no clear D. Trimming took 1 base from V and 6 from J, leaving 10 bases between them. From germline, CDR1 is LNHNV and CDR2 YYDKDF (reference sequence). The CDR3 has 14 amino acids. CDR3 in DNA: TGTGCCACCAGCAGAGGTTCCATGCTTCAGCCCCAGCATTTT. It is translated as CATSRGSMLQPQHF. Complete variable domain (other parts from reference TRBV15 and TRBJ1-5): DAMVIQNPRYQVTQFGKPVTLSCSQTLNHNVMYWYQQKSSQAPKLLFHYYDKDFNNEADTPDNFQSRRPNTSFCFLDIRSPGLGDTAMYLCATSRGSMLQPQHFGDGTRLSIL.

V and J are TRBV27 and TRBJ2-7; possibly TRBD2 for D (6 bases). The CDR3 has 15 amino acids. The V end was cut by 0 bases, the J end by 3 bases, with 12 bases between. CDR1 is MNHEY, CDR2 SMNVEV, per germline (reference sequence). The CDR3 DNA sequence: TGTGCCAGCAGTTTATCGGGGGGAATAATCTACGAGCAGTACTTC. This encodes CASSLSGGIIYEQYF.

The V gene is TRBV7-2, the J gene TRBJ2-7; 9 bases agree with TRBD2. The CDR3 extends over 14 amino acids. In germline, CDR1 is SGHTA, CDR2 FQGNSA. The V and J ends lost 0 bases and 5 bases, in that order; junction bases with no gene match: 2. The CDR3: CASSLAASGNEQYF. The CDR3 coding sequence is TGTGCCAGCAGCTTAGCGGCTAGCGGGAACGAGCAGTACTTC.

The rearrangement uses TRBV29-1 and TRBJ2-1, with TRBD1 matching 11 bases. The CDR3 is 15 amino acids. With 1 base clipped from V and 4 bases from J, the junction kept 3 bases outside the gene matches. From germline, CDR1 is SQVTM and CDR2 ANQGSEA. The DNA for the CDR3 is TGCAGCGTTGAAGTGGACAGGGGGCGGTACAATGAGCAGTTCTTC. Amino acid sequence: CSVEVDRGRYNEQFF.

CDR3 residues: CASSPPERRIYNEQFF. The CDR3 DNA reads as TGTGCCAGCTCACCACCCGAGCGGCGAATCTACAATGAGCAGTTCTTC. This chain connects TRBV18 to TRBJ2-1; possible D gene TRBD2, 5 bases. Germline lookup yields CDR1 KGHSH and CDR2 LQKENI. V was clipped by 0 bases and J by 3 bases, with 12 bases between them. The CDR3 is 16 residues long. Full variable domain (missing parts from reference TRBV18 and TRBJ2-1): NAGVMQNPRHLVRRRGQEARLRCSPMKGHSHVYWYRQLPEEGLKFMVYLQKENIIDESGMPKERFSAEFPKEGPSILRIQQVVRGDSAAYFCASSPPERRIYNEQFFGPGTRLTVL.

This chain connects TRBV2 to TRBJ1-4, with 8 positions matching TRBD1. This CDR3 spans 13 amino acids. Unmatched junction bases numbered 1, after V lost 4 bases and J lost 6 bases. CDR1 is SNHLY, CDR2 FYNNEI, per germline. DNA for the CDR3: TGTGCCAGCAGTGCGGGACAGGATGAAAAACTGTTTTTT. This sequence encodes CASSAGQDEKLFF.

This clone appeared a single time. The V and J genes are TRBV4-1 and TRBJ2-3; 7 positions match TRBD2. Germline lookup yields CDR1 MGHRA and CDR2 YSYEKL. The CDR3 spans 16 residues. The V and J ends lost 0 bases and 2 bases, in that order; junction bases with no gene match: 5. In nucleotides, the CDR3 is TGCGCCAGCAGCCAAGAGGGGAGGGGATACACAGATACGCAGTATTTT. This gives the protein CASSQEGRGYTDTQYF.

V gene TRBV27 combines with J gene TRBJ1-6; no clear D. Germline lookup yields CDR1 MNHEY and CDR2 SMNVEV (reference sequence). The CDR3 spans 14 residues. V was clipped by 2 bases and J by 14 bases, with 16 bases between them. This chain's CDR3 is CASSLSRPEVALHF. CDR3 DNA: TGTGCCAGCAGTTTAAGCAGGCCCGAAGTAGCCCTCCACTTT.

In DNA, the CDR3 is TGTGCCAGCAGCTTTTTTGGACAGGGACTCTCCTACGAGCAGTACTTC. It codes for CASSFFGQGLSYEQYF. This chain links TRBV5-6 with TRBJ2-7, with TRBD1 matching 8 bases. Germline CDR1 reads SGHDT; CDR2 reads YYEEEE. The CDR3 runs 16 residues. The J segment lost 0 bases and the V segment lost 2 bases, leaving 7 bases of the junction unmatched. The full variable domain, its missing parts supplied by reference TRBV5-6 and TRBJ2-7, is DAGVTQSPTHLIKTRGQQVTLRCSPKSGHDTVSWYQQALGQGPQFIFQYYEEEERQRGNFPDRFSGHQFPNYSSELNVNALLLGDSALYLCASSFFGQGLSYEQYFGPGTRLTVT.

The CDR3 DNA reads as TGCAGCGTCCAAGGGGGCTATGGCTACACCTTC. Its protein is CSVQGGYGYTF. The chain employs TRBV29-1 and TRBJ1-2, with D possibly matching TRBD1 (6 bases). The CDR3 has 11 residues. Looked up from germline, CDR1 is SQVTM and CDR2 is ANQGSEA. The V and J ends lost 6 bases and 4 bases respectively, with 9 bases between them.